The following is a T cell receptor beta chain sequence with its context. Its antigen is still unknown. These data belong to a study of Ad26.COV2.S vaccination and SARS-CoV-2 variants. Study-level background: It was the COV1001 Ad26.COV2.S trial arm that included the donor. The authors gave Ad26.COV2.S intramuscularly, either once or twice 56 days apart. Study-wide results and limits: Placebo recipients trailed vaccine recipients in spike-specific TCR breadth.

Using immunoSEQ multiplex PCR, the repertoire was profiled, and TCRdb retains in-frame clones only, with some absent. The table lists fewer than 500,000 clones, 90% of them singletons. Germline V CDR1 and CDR2: MNHEY, SMNVEV (reference sequence). Trimming took 4 bases from V and 4 from J; bases not matched to a gene: 8. The CDR3 is 15 amino acids. Treatment specified: some 20 received Ad26.COV2.S at low or high dose, single or two shots; about 5 received placebo; per-sample allocation not given. Each sample was drawn 63 days after the first injection (of vaccine or placebo). Participants' vaccine, an Ad26 vector, delivered Wuhan-strain SARS-CoV-2 spike.

The source of this sequence is a person aged 18 to 59 who received the Ad26.COV2.S COVID-19 vaccine or a placebo. The V gene is TRBV27, the J gene TRBJ1-2; 8 bases fit TRBD1. Here the sequenced sample was peripheral blood, taken in a trial of Ad26.COV2.S vaccine versus placebo. Here the CDR3 DNA reads TGTGCCAGCAGTTCCTGGACAGGGATCAGCTATGGCTACACCTTC. Protein product: CASSSWTGISYGYTF.